A selection of T cell receptor beta chains follows, all from one sample in a study of T cell responses to AZD1222 COVID-19 vaccine. Assay used: immunoSEQ multiplex PCR; TCRdb lists only in-frame clones, some missing. The data show 110,000 to 150,000 clones, about 90% seen once. The sequencing used peripheral blood, collected on day 0 of AZD1222 vaccination. The receptors were gathered from an adult in good health. Both conserved end residues are part of each CDR3. The D gene is left open where the match is weak. Rows give clone size only sometimes, using once, few, many, or a class for an expanded clone.

cdr3_aa	cdr3_nt	j_call	v_call	d_call	clone_size
CASSPQGQTVRRGTEAFF	TGTGCCAGTAGTCCACAGGGACAGACGGTTCGCAGGGGCACTGAAGCTTTCTTT	TRBJ1-1	TRBV19	TRBD1	NA
CASSFYRRTSGRNDADTQYF	TGTGCCAGCAGCTTTTATCGGCGGACTAGCGGGAGGAATGATGCAGATACGCAGTATTTT	TRBJ2-3	TRBV13	TRBD2	NA
CASRGPADTQYF	TGTGCCAGCAGGGGACCCGCAGATACGCAGTATTTT	TRBJ2-3	TRBV2	NA	once
CSASTGNNQPQHF	TGCAGTGCTAGTACAGGGAACAATCAGCCCCAGCATTTT	TRBJ1-5	TRBV20-1	NA	NA
CASRPDRNTGELFF	TGTGCCAGCAGGCCCGACAGAAACACCGGGGAGCTGTTTTTT	TRBJ2-2	TRBV6-1	NA	NA
CASSSTSGTSTDTQYF	TGTGCCAGCTCATCAACTAGCGGGACCAGCACAGATACGCAGTATTTT	TRBJ2-3	TRBV18	TRBD2	NA
CASSYLEAVDNQPQHF	TGTGCCAGCAGTTACTTGGAGGCAGTAGACAATCAGCCCCAGCATTTT	TRBJ1-5	TRBV6-2/TRBV6-3	NA	medium-sized
CSVSYGTSGGGLLAKNIQYF	TGCAGCGTTTCGTATGGGACTAGCGGGGGGGGCCTCCTAGCCAAAAACATTCAGTACTTC	TRBJ2-4	TRBV29-1	TRBD2	once
CASSANPGTGGETQYF	TGTGCCAGCAGTGCGAATCCCGGGACAGGGGGAGAGACCCAGTACTTC	TRBJ2-5	TRBV6-1	TRBD1	NA
CASSLSPGQVPRATQYF	TGCGCCAGCAGCTTGTCCCCGGGACAAGTGCCCAGGGCGACCCAGTACTTC	TRBJ2-5	TRBV5-1	NA	NA
CASSFATSGRTVEQFF	TGTGCCAGCAGCTTCGCTACTAGCGGGAGAACGGTCGAGCAGTTCTTC	TRBJ2-1	TRBV5-6	TRBD2	NA
CASSFLAEPEETQYF	TGCGCCAGCAGCTTCCTAGCGGAACCCGAAGAGACCCAGTACTTC	TRBJ2-5	TRBV5-1	TRBD2	NA
CASSPDAGELFF	TGTGCCAGCAGTCCGGACGCGGGGGAGCTGTTTTTT	TRBJ2-2	TRBV28	NA	NA
CASSRLAGVGEQFF	TGTGCCAGCAGTCGTTTAGCGGGAGTGGGTGAGCAGTTCTTC	TRBJ2-1	TRBV6-2/TRBV6-3	TRBD2	once
CASGVRSPGAGQYF	TGTGCCAGCGGGGTTAGGAGCCCGGGAGCGGGTCAGTACTTC	TRBJ2-7	TRBV27	NA	once
CASSYGTAAGKLFF	TGTGCCAGCAGTTACGGGACCGCTGCGGGAAAACTGTTTTTT	TRBJ1-4	TRBV6-5	NA	NA
CAWSVLGPGQPQHF	TGTGCCTGGAGTGTATTGGGGCCCGGCCAGCCCCAGCATTTT	TRBJ1-5	TRBV30	NA	once
CASTSDRGYNEQFF	TGTGCCAGCACCTCAGACAGGGGATACAATGAGCAGTTCTTC	TRBJ2-1	TRBV6-5	TRBD1	NA
CASSPPEGRLQETQYF	TGTGCCAGCAGCCCGCCGGAGGGCCGCCTCCAAGAGACCCAGTACTTC	TRBJ2-5	TRBV5-6	NA	NA
CASSSLGADTEAFF	TGTGCCAGCTCGTCATTAGGAGCGGACACTGAAGCTTTCTTT	TRBJ1-1	TRBV18	NA	NA
CASSFVPHTSYEQYF	TGTGCCAGCAGTTTTGTACCCCACACTTCCTACGAGCAGTACTTC	TRBJ2-7	TRBV27	NA	few
CASSVEGDTEAFF	TGTGCCAGCAGCGTAGAGGGGGACACTGAAGCTTTCTTT	TRBJ1-1	TRBV9	NA	NA
CASSWFYGRVSYNEQFF	TGTGCCAGCAGCTGGTTTTATGGCAGGGTATCCTACAATGAGCAGTTCTTC	TRBJ2-1	TRBV5-6	NA	NA
CASSSYGANEQYF	TGTGCCAGCAGCTCCTATGGGGCCAACGAGCAGTACTTC	TRBJ2-7	TRBV7-3	NA	once
CASDAAPKGTDTQYF	TGTGCCAGCGACGCAGCGCCTAAAGGCACAGATACGCAGTATTTT	TRBJ2-3	TRBV6-6	NA	NA
CASSSDAPYEQYF	TGTGCCAGCAGCTCGGACGCCCCCTACGAGCAGTACTTC	TRBJ2-7	TRBV5-6	NA	NA
CASSVTDSGNTIYF	TGTGCCAGCAGCGTGACAGACTCTGGAAACACCATATATTTT	TRBJ1-3	TRBV9	NA	NA
CAWTTISGANVLTF	TGTGCCTGGACAACGATCTCTGGGGCCAACGTCCTGACTTTC	TRBJ2-6	TRBV30	NA	NA
CASSYPQGGPTEAFF	TGTGCCAGCAGTTACCCTCAGGGGGGCCCTACTGAAGCTTTCTTT	TRBJ1-1	TRBV6-5	TRBD1	once
CASSPGTGGNQPQHF	TGCGCCAGCAGCCCCGGGACAGGGGGAAATCAGCCCCAGCATTTT	TRBJ1-5	TRBV5-1	TRBD1	NA
CASSATGNAGNTIYF	TGTGCCAGCAGCGCGACAGGGAACGCTGGAAACACCATATATTTT	TRBJ1-3	TRBV7-3	TRBD1	NA
CSASSASGSTDTQYF	TGCAGTGCTAGTTCCGCTAGCGGGAGCACAGATACGCAGTATTTT	TRBJ2-3	TRBV20-1	TRBD2	NA
CASSLEQGRGYTF	TGTGCCAGCAGCTTGGAACAGGGTCGCGGCTACACCTTC	TRBJ1-2	TRBV5-4	NA	NA
CASSQVTSGTYEQYF	TGCGCCAGCAGCCAAGTAACTAGCGGGACCTACGAGCAGTACTTC	TRBJ2-7	TRBV4-3	TRBD2	NA
CASSKQGAGKLFF	TGTGCCAGCAGTAAACAGGGGGCGGGGAAACTGTTTTTT	TRBJ1-4	TRBV6-5	TRBD1	NA
CASSVRQSGRVMPDEQYF	TGTGCCAGCTCGGTGAGGCAGAGCGGGAGAGTAATGCCGGACGAGCAGTACTTC	TRBJ2-7	TRBV2	TRBD2	NA
CASSSGAGNEKLFF	TGTGCCAGCAGCTCAGGGGCGGGGAATGAAAAACTGTTTTTT	TRBJ1-4	TRBV7-9	NA	NA
CASSLFSGASTDTQYF	TGTGCCAGCAGCTTATTTTCAGGGGCCAGCACAGATACGCAGTATTTT	TRBJ2-3	TRBV7-3	NA	NA
CASSLGGVSGLYEQYF	TGCGCCAGCAGCTTGGGGGGTGTGAGCGGGCTATACGAGCAGTACTTC	TRBJ2-7	TRBV5-1	NA	NA
CASSYSVTDTQYF	TGTGCCAGCAGTTACTCCGTTACAGATACGCAGTATTTT	TRBJ2-3	TRBV6-2/TRBV6-3	NA	once
CASSGQGVSISGNTIYF	TGTGCCAGCAGTGGACAGGGGGTCTCCATCTCTGGAAACACCATATATTTT	TRBJ1-3	TRBV6-1	TRBD1	NA
CSVGVGMSPETQYF	TGCAGCGTTGGGGTGGGCATGAGTCCGGAGACCCAGTACTTC	TRBJ2-5	TRBV29-1	NA	NA
CASSLLSGNTEAFF	TGTGCCAGCAGCTTGCTGTCAGGGAACACTGAAGCTTTCTTT	TRBJ1-1	TRBV5-4	NA	NA
CAYSGRGSYTEAFF	TGTGCCTATTCAGGGAGGGGCTCCTATACTGAAGCTTTCTTT	TRBJ1-1	TRBV30	NA	NA
CASSFAEETQYF	TGTGCCAGCAGCTTTGCGGAAGAGACCCAGTACTTC	TRBJ2-5	TRBV7-9	NA	once
CAWSARGLYVYNEQFF	TGTGCCTGGAGTGCACGGGGACTATATGTCTACAATGAGCAGTTCTTC	TRBJ2-1	TRBV30	TRBD2	NA
CASSLGSPNEKLFF	TGTGCCAGCAGTTTAGGGTCTCCTAATGAAAAACTGTTTTTT	TRBJ1-4	TRBV28	NA	NA
CASSQGLRNEKLFF	TGCGCCAGCAGTCAGGGACTGAGAAATGAAAAACTGTTTTTT	TRBJ1-4	TRBV5-1	NA	NA
CSARGQAGGYTF	TGCAGTGCTCGTGGACAGGCGGGGGGCTACACCTTC	TRBJ1-2	TRBV20-1	TRBD1	NA
CASSLGSTSALPTDTQYF	TGTGCCAGCAGCTTAGGGTCGACAAGCGCTCTGCCAACAGATACGCAGTATTTT	TRBJ2-3	TRBV7-6	NA	once
CASSLRGTGANVLTF	TGTGCCAGTAGTTTAAGGGGGACTGGGGCCAACGTCCTGACTTTC	TRBJ2-6	TRBV19	NA	NA
CASSDGEAGELFF	TGTGCCAGCAGTGACGGGGAAGCCGGGGAGCTGTTTTTT	TRBJ2-2	TRBV6-4	NA	NA
CASGLVRRGGYTF	TGTGCTAGTGGTTTGGTACGACGGGGCGGCTACACCTTC	TRBJ1-2	TRBV12-5	NA	NA
CASSTRTTGNNEQFF	TGTGCCAGCAGTACACGGACGACAGGGAACAATGAGCAGTTCTTC	TRBJ2-1	TRBV6-2/TRBV6-3	TRBD1	NA
CASSQDRTAGGETQYF	TGTGCCAGCAGCCAAGACCGGACCGCTGGAGGGGAGACCCAGTACTTC	TRBJ2-5	TRBV14	NA	once
CAISEPGQGANEQFF	TGTGCCATCAGTGAACCGGGACAGGGGGCCAATGAGCAGTTCTTC	TRBJ2-1	TRBV10-3	TRBD1	NA
CASQQGADTEAFF	TGCGCCAGCCAACAGGGGGCGGACACTGAAGCTTTCTTT	TRBJ1-1	TRBV5-1	TRBD1	NA
CASSDSSSRDTQYF	TGTGCCAGCAGTGACTCAAGCAGCAGGGATACGCAGTATTTT	TRBJ2-3	TRBV6-4	NA	once
CASSGTSGIIKNTGELFF	TGTGCCAGCAGTGGGACTAGCGGGATTATAAAGAACACCGGGGAGCTGTTTTTT	TRBJ2-2	TRBV11-2	TRBD2	NA
CASSQDVAGRGEQYF	TGCGCCAGCAGCCAAGATGTAGCCGGGAGAGGAGAGCAGTACTTC	TRBJ2-7	TRBV4-3	NA	NA